This entry lists 15 T cell receptor beta chains sequenced from one sample in a study of shared clonotypes between healthy human individuals. Sequencing was performed with immunoSEQ multiplex PCR; in TCRdb, only in-frame clones are kept and a portion is missing. The table lists approximately 2.1 million clones, approximately 95% of them singletons. The sequenced sample was naive CD4+ T cells from PBMCs. The subset here: CD45RA+ positively selected. The receptor set was obtained from a man between 18 and 29 years old in good health. Some clones in this sample may be carry-over from other donors' samples.

This chain joins TRBV5-6 and TRBJ2-1; D not resolved. The CDR3 sequence is 16 residues long. Germline-derived CDR1 and CDR2 are SGHDT and YYEEEE. Trimming removed 4 bases at V and 0 bases at J, with 14 bases between. The CDR3 DNA sequence: TGTGCCAGCAGCCTCCCCCGGGCTAGCTCCTACAATGAGCAGTTCTTC. Encoded protein: CASSLPRASSYNEQFF.

This CDR3 is CASSPFQEGRAVSYEQYF. The CDR3 nucleotides read TGTGCCAGTAGTCCGTTCCAAGAGGGGAGGGCCGTCTCCTACGAGCAGTACTTC. The chain has TRBV19 and TRBJ2-7; 7 bases fit TRBD2. The CDR3 loop spans 18 amino acids. Germline V lookup: CDR1 LNHDA, CDR2 SQIVND (reference sequence). V lost 5 bases to trimming and J lost 0 bases; unmatched junction nucleotides: 16.

The V gene is TRBV28, the J gene TRBJ2-2; 8 nucleotides align to TRBD2. This CDR3 contains 15 residues. Looked up from germline, CDR1 is MDHEN and CDR2 is SYDVKM. The ends lost 8 bases at V and 5 bases at J; junction bases unmatched: 10. CDR3 amino acids: CASSGGVKGTGELFF. The CDR3 coding sequence is TGTGCCAGCTCCGGGGGGGTTAAGGGGACCGGGGAGCTGTTTTTT.

The rearrangement links TRBV7-3 to TRBJ2-1; TRBD2 agrees at 11 bases. V was clipped by 3 bases and J by 7 bases; unmatched bases: 2. In germline, CDR1 is SGHTA, CDR2 FQGTGA. This CDR3 has 14 amino acids. The CDR3 nucleotides are TGTGCCAGCAGCTTGACTAGCGGGATTAATGAGCAGTTCTTC. This translates into CASSLTSGINEQFF.

The chain recombines TRBV10-3 with TRBJ2-1; D may match TRBD1 or TRBD2 (6 bases each). The CDR3 has 15 residues. CDR1 ENHRY and CDR2 SYGVKD come from the germline V gene. Trimming removed 7 bases from V and 5 bases from J, with 18 bases in between. The CDR3 DNA is TGTGCCATCAAATTTGGGGGCCTAGCGAACAATGAGCAGTTCTTC. It specifies CAIKFGGLANNEQFF.

A single count supports this clone. The genes are TRBV27 and TRBJ2-7, with D possibly matching TRBD2 (5 bases). V was pared by 5 bases and J by 0 bases, with 17 bases between. This CDR3 has 16 amino acids. The germline V gene encodes CDR1 MNHEY and CDR2 SMNVEV (reference sequence). CDR3: CASSAGPGDSSYEQYF. In nucleotides, the CDR3 is TGTGCCAGCAGTGCCGGCCCCGGGGATAGCTCCTACGAGCAGTACTTC.

This chain links TRBV7-6 with TRBJ2-1, with 8 positions matching TRBD2. The V and J ends lost 5 bases and 5 bases, in that order; junction bases with no gene match: 5. CDR1 and CDR2 from the germline V gene are SGHVS and FNYEAQ. This CDR3 spans 14 amino acids. The CDR3 loop is CASSAGTRHNEQFF. The CDR3 region has the DNA TGTGCCAGCAGCGCCGGGACTAGACACAATGAGCAGTTCTTC.

The V call is TRBV4-1, the J call TRBJ2-7; D gene ambiguous. V dropped 0 bases and J dropped 2 bases, with 14 bases sitting between them. Germline CDR1 is MGHRA and CDR2 is YSYEKL. There are 16 residues in the CDR3. The CDR3 DNA reads TGCGCCAGCAGCCAAGATCTGGGCGCTACTCCCTACGAGCAGTACTTC. Translated, it gives CASSQDLGATPYEQYF.

The chain carries TRBV30 and TRBJ1-2; D ambiguous. CDR1 GTSNPN and CDR2 SVGIG come from the germline V gene (reference sequence). This CDR3 has 13 residues. V lost 8 bases, J lost 4 bases, and 17 bases lay in between. Here the CDR3 reads CAHNSGGGYGYTF. The CDR3 region has the DNA TGTGCCCACAATTCCGGAGGCGGCTATGGCTACACCTTC.

The V call is TRBV6-5, the J call TRBJ1-1; D not resolved. This CDR3 region has 11 residues. Germline CDR1 reads MNHEY; CDR2 reads SVGAGI. Trimming shortened V by 4 bases and J by 8 bases, and 8 bases separated the two germline ends. CDR3 region: CASSSTREAFF. Written as DNA, the CDR3 is TGTGCCAGCAGTTCCACTCGGGAAGCTTTCTTT.

The chain carries TRBV7-9 and TRBJ2-2; D unresolved. This CDR3 region has 15 residues. CDR1 and CDR2 from the germline V gene are SEHNR and FQNEAQ (reference sequence). Trimming left V 5 bases short and J 1 base short, with 11 bases between. CDR3 region: CASSPDQRNTGELFF. CDR3 DNA sequence: TGTGCCAGCAGCCCGGACCAGCGGAACACCGGGGAGCTGTTTTTT. The complete variable domain, with remaining parts taken from reference TRBV7-9 and TRBJ2-2, reads DTGVSQNPRHKITKRGQNVTFRCDPISEHNRLYWYRQTLGQGPEFLTYFQNEAQLEKSRLLSDRFSAERPKGSFSTLEIQRTEQGDSAMYLCASSPDQRNTGELFFGEGSRLTVL.

V usage is TRBV4-1 and J usage is TRBJ2-2; TRBD2 matches at 8 bases. The CDR3 has 15 residues. Germline CDR1 is MGHRA and CDR2 is YSYEKL. J gave up 1 base and V 3 bases, and 1 base lay outside the gene matches. CDR3 nucleotide sequence: TGCGCCAGCAGCCAGCTAGCGGGGAACACCGGGGAGCTGTTTTTT. It yields the protein CASSQLAGNTGELFF.

The chain couples TRBV5-1 to TRBJ1-1; TRBD1 matches 9 bases. This CDR3 has 17 amino acids. The junction had 10 bases not matched to a gene; V was cut back by 0 bases and J by 4 bases. Germline loops: CDR1 SGHRS, CDR2 YFSETQ. The CDR3 nucleotides read TGCGCCAGCAGCTTGGAAGGGACAGGGAGATGGGGCACTGAAGCTTTCTTT. Protein product: CASSLEGTGRWGTEAFF.

The CDR3 is CASSVALAGPGDIQYF. CDR3 coding DNA: TGTGCCAGCAGCGTAGCTTTGGCAGGGCCAGGTGACATTCAGTACTTC. The chain uses TRBV9 and TRBJ2-4, with D perhaps TRBD1 (5 bases). This CDR3 region has 16 residues. Per the germline V gene, CDR1 is SGDLS and CDR2 is YYNGEE. V was cut by 0 bases and J by 8 bases, with 18 bases left in between.

This chain connects TRBV25-1 to TRBJ2-7; TRBD1 might be the D (5 bases). Germline CDR1 is MGHDK and CDR2 is SYGVNS. The CDR3 covers 15 residues. Trimming took 2 bases from V and 2 from J, leaving 13 bases between them. CDR3 in amino acids: CASSEQSGPTYEQYF. CDR3 DNA: TGTGCCAGCAGTGAACAATCAGGGCCTACCTACGAGCAGTACTTC.